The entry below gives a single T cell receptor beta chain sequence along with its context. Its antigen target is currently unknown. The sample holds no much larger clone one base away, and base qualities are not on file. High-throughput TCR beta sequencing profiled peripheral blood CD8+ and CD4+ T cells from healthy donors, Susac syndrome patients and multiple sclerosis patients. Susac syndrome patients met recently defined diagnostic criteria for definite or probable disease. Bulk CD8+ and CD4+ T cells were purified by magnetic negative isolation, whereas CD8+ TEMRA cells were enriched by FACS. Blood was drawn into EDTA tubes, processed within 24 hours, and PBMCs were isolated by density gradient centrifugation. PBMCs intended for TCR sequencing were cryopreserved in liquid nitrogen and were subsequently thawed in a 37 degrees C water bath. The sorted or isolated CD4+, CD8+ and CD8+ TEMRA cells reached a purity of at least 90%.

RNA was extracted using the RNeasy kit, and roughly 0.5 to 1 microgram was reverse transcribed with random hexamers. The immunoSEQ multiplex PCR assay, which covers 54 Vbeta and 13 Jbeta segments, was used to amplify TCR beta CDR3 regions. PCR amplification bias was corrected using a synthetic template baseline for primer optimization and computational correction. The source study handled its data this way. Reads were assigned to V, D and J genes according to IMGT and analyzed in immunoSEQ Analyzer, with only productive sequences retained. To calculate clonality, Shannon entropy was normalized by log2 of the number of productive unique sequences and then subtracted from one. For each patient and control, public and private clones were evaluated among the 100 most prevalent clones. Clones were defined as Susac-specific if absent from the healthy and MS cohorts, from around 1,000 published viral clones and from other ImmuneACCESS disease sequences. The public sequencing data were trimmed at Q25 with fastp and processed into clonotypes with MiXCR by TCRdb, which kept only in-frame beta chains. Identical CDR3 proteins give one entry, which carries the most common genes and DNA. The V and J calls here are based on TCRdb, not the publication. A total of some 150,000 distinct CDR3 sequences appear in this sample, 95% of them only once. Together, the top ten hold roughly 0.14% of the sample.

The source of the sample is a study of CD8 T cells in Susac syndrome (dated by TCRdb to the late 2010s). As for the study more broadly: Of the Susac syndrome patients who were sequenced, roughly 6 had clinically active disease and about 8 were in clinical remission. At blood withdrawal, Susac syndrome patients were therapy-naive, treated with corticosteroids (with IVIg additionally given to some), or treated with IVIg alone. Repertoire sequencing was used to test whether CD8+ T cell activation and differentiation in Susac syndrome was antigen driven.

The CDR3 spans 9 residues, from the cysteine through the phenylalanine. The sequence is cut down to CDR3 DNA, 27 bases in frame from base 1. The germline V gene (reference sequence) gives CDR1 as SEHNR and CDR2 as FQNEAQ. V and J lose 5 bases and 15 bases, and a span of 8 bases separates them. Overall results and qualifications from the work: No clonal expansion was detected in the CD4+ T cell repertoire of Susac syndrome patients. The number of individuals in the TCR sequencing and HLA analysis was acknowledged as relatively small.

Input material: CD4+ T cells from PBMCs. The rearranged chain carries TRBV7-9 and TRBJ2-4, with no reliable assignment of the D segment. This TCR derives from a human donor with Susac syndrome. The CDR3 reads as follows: CASSVHVYF. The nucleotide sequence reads TGTGCCAGCAGCGTCCACGTGTACTTC.